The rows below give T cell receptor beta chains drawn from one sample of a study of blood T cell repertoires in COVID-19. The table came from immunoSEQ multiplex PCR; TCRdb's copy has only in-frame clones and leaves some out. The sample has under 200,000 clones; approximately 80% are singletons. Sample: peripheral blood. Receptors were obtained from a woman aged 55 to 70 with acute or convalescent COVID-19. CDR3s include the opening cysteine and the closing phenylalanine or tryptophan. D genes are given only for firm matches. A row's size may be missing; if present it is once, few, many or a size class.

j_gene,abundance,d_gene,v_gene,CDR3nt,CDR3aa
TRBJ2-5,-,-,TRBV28,TGTGCCAGCAGTTTAGGGGACACGTTCCAAGAGACCCAGTACTTC,CASSLGDTFQETQYF
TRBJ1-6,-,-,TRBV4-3,TGCGCCAGCAGCCAAGATGTCCAAAGGGGATCACCCCTCCACTTT,CASSQDVQRGSPLHF
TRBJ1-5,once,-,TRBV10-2,TGCGCCAGCAGTGAGGCCGACAGTAGCAATCAGCCCCAGCATTTT,CASSEADSSNQPQHF
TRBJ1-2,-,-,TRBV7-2,TGTGCCAGCAGCTTTAGTGGGGGGGCTAACTATGGCTACACCTTC,CASSFSGGANYGYTF
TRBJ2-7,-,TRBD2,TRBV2,TGTGCCAGCAGTGCTGGACTAGCGGGGGTCTACGAGCAGTACTTC,CASSAGLAGVYEQYF
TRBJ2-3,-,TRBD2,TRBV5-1,TGCGCCAGCAGCCAGCGGGAAAGCACAGATACGCAGTATTTT,CASSQRESTDTQYF
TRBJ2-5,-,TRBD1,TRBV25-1,TGTGCCAGCAGTGGGGACAGGGGCACAGGCGGGGCCCAGTACTTC,CASSGDRGTGGAQYF
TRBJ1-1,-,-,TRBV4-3,TGCGCCAGCAGCCAAGCGGACACTGAAGCTTTCTTT,CASSQADTEAFF
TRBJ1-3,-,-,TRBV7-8,TGTGCCAGCAGCTTGGGCAGGGCTGGAAACACCATATATTTT,CASSLGRAGNTIYF
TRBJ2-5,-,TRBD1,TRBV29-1,TGCAGCGTTGATGGGACAGGGGGTAGAGAGACCCAGTACTTC,CSVDGTGGRETQYF
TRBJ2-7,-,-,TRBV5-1,TGCGCCAGCACCCCAGGGACTTACGGTAACGAGCAGTACTTC,CASTPGTYGNEQYF
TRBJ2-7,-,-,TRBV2,TGTGCCAGCAGTGCAGACAGGAGCTCCTACGAGCAGTACTTC,CASSADRSSYEQYF
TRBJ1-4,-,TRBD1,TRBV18,TGTGCCAGCTCTCCCTCGGACAGGGCTGTTGAAAAACTGTTTTTT,CASSPSDRAVEKLFF
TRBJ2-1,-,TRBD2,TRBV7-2,TGTGCCAGCAGCGACGTGCCCGGGACTAGTGGCGGTGAGCAGTTCTTC,CASSDVPGTSGGEQFF
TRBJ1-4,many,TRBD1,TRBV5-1,TGCGCCAGCAGCACCGGGACAGCGAATGAAAAACTGTTTTTT,CASSTGTANEKLFF
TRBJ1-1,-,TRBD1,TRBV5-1,TGCGCCAGCAGCTCACAGGGGGCTGGCACTGAAGCTTTCTTT,CASSSQGAGTEAFF
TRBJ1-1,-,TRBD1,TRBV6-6,TGTGCCAGCAGCCGCGGGACAGCGTCAGGGGTCACTGAAGCTTTCTTT,CASSRGTASGVTEAFF
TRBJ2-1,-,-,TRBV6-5,TGTGCCAGCAGTTACGGGCAGGGGACCTACAATGAGCAGTTCTTC,CASSYGQGTYNEQFF
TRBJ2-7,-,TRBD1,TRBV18,TGTGCCAGCTCACGGCCTATTGCGCAGGGGGCCCACGAGCAGTACTTC,CASSRPIAQGAHEQYF
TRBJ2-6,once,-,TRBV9,TGTGCCAGCAGCTCCCTTGGGCACTCCTCTGGGGCCAACGTCCTGACTTTC,CASSSLGHSSGANVLTF
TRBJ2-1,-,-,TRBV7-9,TGTGCCAGCAGCTTAGGACAGACTGAGCAGTTCTTC,CASSLGQTEQFF
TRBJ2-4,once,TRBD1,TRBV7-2,TGTGCCAGCAGCTTAGTTGAAACAGGGGGGCAGTACTTC,CASSLVETGGQYF
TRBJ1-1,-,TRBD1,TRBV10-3,TGTGCCATCAGTGATGGGACAGGGGCTTTTGAAGCTTTCTTT,CAISDGTGAFEAFF
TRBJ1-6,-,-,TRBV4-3,TGCGCCAGCAGCCAAGATCGTTATGTTAATTCACCCCTCCACTTT,CASSQDRYVNSPLHF
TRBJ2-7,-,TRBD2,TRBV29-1,TGCAGCGTTGGTTGGCCGGGAGGGGCTAGCGAGCAGTACTTC,CSVGWPGGASEQYF
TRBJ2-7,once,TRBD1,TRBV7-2,TGTGCCAGCAGCTTAGGAAGGACAGGGGGCCACGAGCAGTACTTC,CASSLGRTGGHEQYF
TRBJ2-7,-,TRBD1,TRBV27,TGTGCCAGCCGAGAACAGGGGGCTGTCTACGAGCAGTACTTC,CASREQGAVYEQYF
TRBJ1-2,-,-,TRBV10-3,TGTGCCATCAGTGAGGCGGCAGTTCCTGTTAATACCTATGGCTACACCTTC,CAISEAAVPVNTYGYTF
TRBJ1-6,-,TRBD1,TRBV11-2,TGTGCCAGCAGCTTAGATCCCCAGGGGGGCTCCTATAATTCACCCCTCCACTTT,CASSLDPQGGSYNSPLHF
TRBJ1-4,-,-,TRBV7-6,TGTGCCAGCAGCTTAGCCGTCGAACAGGCAACTAATGAAAAACTGTTTTTT,CASSLAVEQATNEKLFF
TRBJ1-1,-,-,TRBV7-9,TGTGCCAGCAGCTTAGCCCTTAACACTGAAGCTTTCTTT,CASSLALNTEAFF
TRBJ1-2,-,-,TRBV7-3,TGTGCCAGCAGCTTAACGTTGGGGGGTGAGGGCTACACCTTC,CASSLTLGGEGYTF
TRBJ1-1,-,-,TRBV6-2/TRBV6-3,TGTGCCAGCAGTTACTCGCAGGGGTTTGAAGCTTTCTTT,CASSYSQGFEAFF
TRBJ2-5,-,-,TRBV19,TGTGCCAGTAGCCTAGCCGGGACATATCAAGAGACCCAGTACTTC,CASSLAGTYQETQYF
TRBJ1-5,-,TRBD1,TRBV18,TGTGCCAGCTCACCTGAGACAGGGATTAATCAGCCCCAGCATTTT,CASSPETGINQPQHF
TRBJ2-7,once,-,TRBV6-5,TGTGCCAGCAGTTTCTTGTTAGGGAAAGGGGGGCAGTACTTC,CASSFLLGKGGQYF
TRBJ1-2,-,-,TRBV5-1,TGCGCCAGCAGCTTGGTCCAGGGAGGGGTCAACTATGGCTACACCTTC,CASSLVQGGVNYGYTF
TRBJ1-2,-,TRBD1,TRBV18,TGTGCCAGCTCAAGCTCTCGGACAGGGCCCCTCGATGGCTACACCTTC,CASSSSRTGPLDGYTF
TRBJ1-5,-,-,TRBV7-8,TGTGCCAGCAGCTTAGAGTATCCAGGGATGATAAAACAGCCCCAGCATTTT,CASSLEYPGMIKQPQHF
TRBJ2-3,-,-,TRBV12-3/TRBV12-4,TGTGCCAGCAGCCGAGCGGTTACAGATACGCAGTATTTT,CASSRAVTDTQYF
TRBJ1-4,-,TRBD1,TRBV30,TGTGCCTGGAGTACGGGACAGCCGGAAGAAAAACTGTTTTTT,CAWSTGQPEEKLFF
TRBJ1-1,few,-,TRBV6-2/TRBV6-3,TGTGCCAGCAGTTACCAGGGTTTTACTGAAGCTTTCTTT,CASSYQGFTEAFF
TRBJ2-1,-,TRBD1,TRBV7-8,TGTGCCAGCAGCTTTCGAGACAGGGGCAATGAGCAGTTCTTC,CASSFRDRGNEQFF
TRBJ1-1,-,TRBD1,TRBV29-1,TGCAGCGTTGGACAGGGCGGCACTGAAGCTTTCTTT,CSVGQGGTEAFF
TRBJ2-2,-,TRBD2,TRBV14,TGTGCCAGCAGCCAACTTCAAGCGGGGGCCTCGAACACCGGGGAGCTGTTTTTT,CASSQLQAGASNTGELFF
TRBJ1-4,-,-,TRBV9,TGTGCCAGCAGCGTTGGGGGCTTCACTAATGAAAAACTGTTTTTT,CASSVGGFTNEKLFF
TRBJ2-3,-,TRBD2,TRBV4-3,TGCGCCAGCAGCCAAGGGAGCACTAGCGGGGAAGGGGATACGCAGTATTTT,CASSQGSTSGEGDTQYF
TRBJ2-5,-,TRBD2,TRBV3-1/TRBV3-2,TGTGCCAGCAGCCAAGAGTCACGGGGGGGCGGTCAAGAGACCCAGTACTTC,CASSQESRGGGQETQYF
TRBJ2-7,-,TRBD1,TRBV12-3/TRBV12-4,TGTGCCAGCAGTTCATACAGGGGTTACGAGCAGTACTTC,CASSSYRGYEQYF
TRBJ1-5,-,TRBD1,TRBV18,TGTGCCAGCTCACCACTCGGACAGGGTCCCAATCAGCCCCAGCATTTT,CASSPLGQGPNQPQHF
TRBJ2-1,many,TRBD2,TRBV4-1,TGCGCCAGCAACGGACTAGCGGGGCCAAGTCCCAATGAGCAGTTCTTC,CASNGLAGPSPNEQFF
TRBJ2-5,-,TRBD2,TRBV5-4,TGTGCCAGCAGCAGACTAGCGGGGGGACAAGAGACCCAGTACTTC,CASSRLAGGQETQYF
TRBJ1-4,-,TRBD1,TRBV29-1,TGCAGCGTTGAAGATCGGGCAGGGGGTGCTAATGAAAAACTGTTTTTT,CSVEDRAGGANEKLFF